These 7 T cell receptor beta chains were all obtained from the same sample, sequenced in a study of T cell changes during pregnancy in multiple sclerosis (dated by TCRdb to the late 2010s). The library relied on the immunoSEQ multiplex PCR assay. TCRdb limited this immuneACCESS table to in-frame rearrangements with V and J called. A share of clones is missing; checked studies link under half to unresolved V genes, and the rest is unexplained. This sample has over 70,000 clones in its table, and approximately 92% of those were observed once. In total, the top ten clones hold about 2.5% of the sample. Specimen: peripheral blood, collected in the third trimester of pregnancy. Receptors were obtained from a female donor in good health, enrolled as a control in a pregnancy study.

The CDR3 DNA follows: TGCGCCAGCAGTCCGGGGGACAGGGAGAATGGAATTCAGTACTTC. Protein sequence: CASSPGDRENGIQYF. This chain connects TRBV4-1 to TRBJ2-4; 9 positions match TRBD1. The V gene end was trimmed by 6 bases and the J gene end by 10 bases; junction bases not matched to a gene: 13. This CDR3 spans 15 amino acids. Germline values: CDR1 MGHRA, CDR2 YSYEKL.

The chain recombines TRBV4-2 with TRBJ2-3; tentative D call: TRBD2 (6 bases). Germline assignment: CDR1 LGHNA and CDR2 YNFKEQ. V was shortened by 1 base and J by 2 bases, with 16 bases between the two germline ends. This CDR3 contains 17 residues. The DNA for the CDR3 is TGTGCCAGCAGCCAAGTTGGAAGCGGGTCTCCCACAGATACGCAGTATTTT. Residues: CASSQVGSGSPTDTQYF.

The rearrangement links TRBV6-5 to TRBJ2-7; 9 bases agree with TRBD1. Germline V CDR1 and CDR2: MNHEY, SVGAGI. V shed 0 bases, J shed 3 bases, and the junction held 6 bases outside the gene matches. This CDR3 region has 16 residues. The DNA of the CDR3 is TGTGCCAGCAGTTACTCCCGACAGGGGGGACACTACGAGCAGTACTTC. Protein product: CASSYSRQGGHYEQYF.

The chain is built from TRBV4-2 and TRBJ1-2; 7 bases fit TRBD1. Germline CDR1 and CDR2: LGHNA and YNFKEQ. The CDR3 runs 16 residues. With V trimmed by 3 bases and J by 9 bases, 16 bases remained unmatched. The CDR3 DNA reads TGTGCCAGCAGCCAGATGACAGGGCTGGCTCTGGTTAGCTACACCTTC. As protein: CASSQMTGLALVSYTF.

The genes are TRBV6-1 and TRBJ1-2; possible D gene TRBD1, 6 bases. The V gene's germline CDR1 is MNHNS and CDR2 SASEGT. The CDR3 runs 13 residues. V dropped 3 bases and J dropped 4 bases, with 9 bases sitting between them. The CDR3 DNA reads TGTGCCAGCAGTGAGGACAGAGCCTATGGCTACACCTTC. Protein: CASSEDRAYGYTF.

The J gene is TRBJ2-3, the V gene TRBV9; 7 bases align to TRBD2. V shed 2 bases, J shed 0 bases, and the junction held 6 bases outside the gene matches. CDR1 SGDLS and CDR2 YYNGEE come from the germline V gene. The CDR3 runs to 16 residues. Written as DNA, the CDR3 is TGTGCCAGCAGCGTCCGGCGGGGGATAAGCACAGATACGCAGTATTTT. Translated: CASSVRRGISTDTQYF.

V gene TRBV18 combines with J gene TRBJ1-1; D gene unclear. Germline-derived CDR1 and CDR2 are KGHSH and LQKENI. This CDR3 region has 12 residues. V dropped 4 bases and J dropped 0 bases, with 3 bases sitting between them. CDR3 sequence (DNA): TGTGCCAGCTCACAGCTGAACACTGAAGCTTTCTTT. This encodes CASSQLNTEAFF.